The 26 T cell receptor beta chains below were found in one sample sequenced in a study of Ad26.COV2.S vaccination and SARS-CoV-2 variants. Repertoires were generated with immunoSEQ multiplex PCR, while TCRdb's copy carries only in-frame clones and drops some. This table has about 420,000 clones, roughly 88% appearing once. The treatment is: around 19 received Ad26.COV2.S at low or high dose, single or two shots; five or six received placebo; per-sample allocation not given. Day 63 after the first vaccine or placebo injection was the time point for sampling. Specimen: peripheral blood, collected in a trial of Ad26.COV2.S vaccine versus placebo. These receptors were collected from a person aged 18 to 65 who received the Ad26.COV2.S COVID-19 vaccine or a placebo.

The CDR3 loop reads CASSQGTSNQPQHF. The CDR3 coding sequence is TGTGCCAGCAGTCAGGGGACTAGCAATCAGCCCCAGCATTTT. The chain combines TRBV9 with TRBJ1-5; maybe TRBD1 (6 bases). Germline loops: CDR1 SGDLS, CDR2 YYNGEE. This CDR3 region has 14 residues. Trimming stripped 5 bases from V and 0 bases from J, with 9 bases between.

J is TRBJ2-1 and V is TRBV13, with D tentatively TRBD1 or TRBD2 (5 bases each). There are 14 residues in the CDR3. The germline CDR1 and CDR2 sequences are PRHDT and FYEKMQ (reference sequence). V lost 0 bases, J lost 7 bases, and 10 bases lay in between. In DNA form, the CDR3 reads TGTGCCAGCAGCTTAGGTGGGACGAATAATGAGCAGTTCTTC. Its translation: CASSLGGTNNEQFF.

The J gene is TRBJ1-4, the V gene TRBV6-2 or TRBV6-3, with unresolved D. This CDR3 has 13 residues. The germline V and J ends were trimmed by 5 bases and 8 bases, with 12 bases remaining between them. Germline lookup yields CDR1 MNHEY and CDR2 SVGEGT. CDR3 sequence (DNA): TGTGCCAGCAGTGGTCCTAGCGGAGAAAAACTGTTTTTT. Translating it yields CASSGPSGEKLFF.

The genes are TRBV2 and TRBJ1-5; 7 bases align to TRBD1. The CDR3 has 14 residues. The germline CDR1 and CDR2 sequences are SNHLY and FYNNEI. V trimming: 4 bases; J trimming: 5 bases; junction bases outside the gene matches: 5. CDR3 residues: CASSGGQVDQPQHF. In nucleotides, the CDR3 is TGTGCCAGCAGTGGAGGACAGGTAGATCAGCCCCAGCATTTT.

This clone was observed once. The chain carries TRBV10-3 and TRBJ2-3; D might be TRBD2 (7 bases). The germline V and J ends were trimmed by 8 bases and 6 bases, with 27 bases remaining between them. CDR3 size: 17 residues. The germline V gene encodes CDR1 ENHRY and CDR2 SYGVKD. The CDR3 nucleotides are TGTGCCATCCAGCCAGCACTTACGGGGGGCCAGCGGGATACGCAGTATTTT. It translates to CAIQPALTGGQRDTQYF.

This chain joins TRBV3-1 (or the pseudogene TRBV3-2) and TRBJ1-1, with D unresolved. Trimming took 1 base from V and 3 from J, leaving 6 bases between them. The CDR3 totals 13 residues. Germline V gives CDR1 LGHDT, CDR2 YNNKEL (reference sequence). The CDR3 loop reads CASSQGDYTEAFF. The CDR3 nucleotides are TGTGCCAGCAGCCAAGGGGATTACACTGAAGCTTTCTTT.

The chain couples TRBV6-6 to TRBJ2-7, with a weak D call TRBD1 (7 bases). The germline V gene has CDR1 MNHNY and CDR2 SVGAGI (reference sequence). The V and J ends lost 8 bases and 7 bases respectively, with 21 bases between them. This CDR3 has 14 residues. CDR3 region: CASREWQGGQEQYF. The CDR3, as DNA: TGTGCCAGCCGTGAGTGGCAGGGGGGTCAGGAGCAGTACTTC.

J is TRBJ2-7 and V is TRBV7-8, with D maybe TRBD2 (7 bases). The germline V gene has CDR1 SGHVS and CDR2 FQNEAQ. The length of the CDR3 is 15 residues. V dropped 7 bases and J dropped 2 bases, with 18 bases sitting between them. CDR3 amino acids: CASTPFWGGAYEQYF. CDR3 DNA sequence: TGTGCCAGCACCCCCTTTTGGGGGGGCGCCTACGAGCAGTACTTC.

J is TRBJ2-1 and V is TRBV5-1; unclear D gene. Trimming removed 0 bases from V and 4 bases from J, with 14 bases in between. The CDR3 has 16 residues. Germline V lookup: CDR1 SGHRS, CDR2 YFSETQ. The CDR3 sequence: CASSLGERSRYNEQFF. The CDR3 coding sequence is TGCGCCAGCAGCTTGGGGGAAAGGAGTCGATACAATGAGCAGTTCTTC.

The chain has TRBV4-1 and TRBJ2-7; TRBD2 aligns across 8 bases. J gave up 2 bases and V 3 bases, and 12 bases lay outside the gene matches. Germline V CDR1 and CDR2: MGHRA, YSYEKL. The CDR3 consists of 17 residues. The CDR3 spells CASSHTAAGGAAYEQYF. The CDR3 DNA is TGCGCCAGCAGCCACACCGCGGCGGGGGGCGCAGCCTACGAGCAGTACTTC.

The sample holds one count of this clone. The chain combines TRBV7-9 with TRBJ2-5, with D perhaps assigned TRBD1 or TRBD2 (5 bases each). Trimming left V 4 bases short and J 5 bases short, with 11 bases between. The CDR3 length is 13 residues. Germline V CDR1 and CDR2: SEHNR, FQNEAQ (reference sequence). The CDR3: CASSYSREETQYF. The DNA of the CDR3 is TGTGCCAGCAGCTACAGCAGGGAGGAGACCCAGTACTTC.

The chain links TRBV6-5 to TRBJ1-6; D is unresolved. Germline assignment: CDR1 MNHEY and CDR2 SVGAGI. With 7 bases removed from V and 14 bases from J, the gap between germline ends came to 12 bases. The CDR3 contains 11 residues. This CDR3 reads CASNQQPTLHF. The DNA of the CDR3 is TGTGCCAGCAATCAGCAACCGACCCTCCACTTT.

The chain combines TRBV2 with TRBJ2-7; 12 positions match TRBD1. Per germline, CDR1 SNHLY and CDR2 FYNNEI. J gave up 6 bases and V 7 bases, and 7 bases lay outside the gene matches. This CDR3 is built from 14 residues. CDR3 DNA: TGTGCCAGCACGTGGGACAGGGGGCGTCGCGAGCAGTACTTC. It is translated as CASTWDRGRREQYF.

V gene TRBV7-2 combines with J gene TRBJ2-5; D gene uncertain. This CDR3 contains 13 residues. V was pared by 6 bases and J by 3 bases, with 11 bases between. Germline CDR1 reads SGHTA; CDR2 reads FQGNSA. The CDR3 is CASSKGEKETQYF. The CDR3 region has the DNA TGTGCCAGCAGTAAAGGAGAAAAAGAGACCCAGTACTTC.

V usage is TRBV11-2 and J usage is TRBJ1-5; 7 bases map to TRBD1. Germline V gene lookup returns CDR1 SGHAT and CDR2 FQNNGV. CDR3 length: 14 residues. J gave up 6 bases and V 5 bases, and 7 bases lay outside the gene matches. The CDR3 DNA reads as TGTGCCAGCAGCCAACAGGGGAGATTTCAGCCCCAGCATTTT. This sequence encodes CASSQQGRFQPQHF.

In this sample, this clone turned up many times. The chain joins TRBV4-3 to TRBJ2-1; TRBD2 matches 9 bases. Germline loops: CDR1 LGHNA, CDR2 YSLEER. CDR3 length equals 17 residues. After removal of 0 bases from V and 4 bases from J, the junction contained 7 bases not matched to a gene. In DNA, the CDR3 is TGCGCCAGCAGCCAAGACCCAGCGGGGGGCTCATACAATGAGCAGTTCTTC. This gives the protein CASSQDPAGGSYNEQFF.

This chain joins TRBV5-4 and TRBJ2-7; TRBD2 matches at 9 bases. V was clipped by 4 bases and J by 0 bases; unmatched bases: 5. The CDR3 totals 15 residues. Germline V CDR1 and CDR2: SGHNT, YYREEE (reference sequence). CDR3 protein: CASSPAGGSSYEQYF. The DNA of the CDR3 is TGTGCCAGCAGCCCGGCGGGGGGGAGCTCCTACGAGCAGTACTTC.

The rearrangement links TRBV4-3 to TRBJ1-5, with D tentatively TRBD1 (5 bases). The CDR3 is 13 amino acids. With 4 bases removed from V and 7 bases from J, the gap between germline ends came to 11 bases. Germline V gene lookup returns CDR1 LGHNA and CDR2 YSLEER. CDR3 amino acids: CASSRGRGQPQHF. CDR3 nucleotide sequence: TGCGCCAGCAGCCGTGGGCGGGGCCAGCCCCAGCATTTT.

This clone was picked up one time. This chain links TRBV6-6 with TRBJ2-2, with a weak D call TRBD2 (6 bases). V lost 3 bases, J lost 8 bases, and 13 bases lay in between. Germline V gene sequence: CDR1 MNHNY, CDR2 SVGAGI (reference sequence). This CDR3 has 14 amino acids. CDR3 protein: CASSYLAGFGELFF. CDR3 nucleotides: TGTGCCAGCAGTTATTTGGCGGGGTTTGGGGAGCTGTTTTTT.

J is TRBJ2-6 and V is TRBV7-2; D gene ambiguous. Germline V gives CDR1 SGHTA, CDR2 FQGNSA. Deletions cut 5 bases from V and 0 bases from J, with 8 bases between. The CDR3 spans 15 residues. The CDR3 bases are TGTGCCAGCAGCCAACAGCCCTCTGGGGCCAACGTCCTGACTTTC. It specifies CASSQQPSGANVLTF.

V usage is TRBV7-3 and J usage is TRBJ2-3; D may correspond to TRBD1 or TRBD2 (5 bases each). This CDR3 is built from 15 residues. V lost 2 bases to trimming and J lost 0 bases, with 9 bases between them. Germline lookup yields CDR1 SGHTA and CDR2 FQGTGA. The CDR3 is CASSLGRGSTDTQYF. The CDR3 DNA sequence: TGTGCCAGCAGCTTAGGACGGGGCAGCACAGATACGCAGTATTTT.

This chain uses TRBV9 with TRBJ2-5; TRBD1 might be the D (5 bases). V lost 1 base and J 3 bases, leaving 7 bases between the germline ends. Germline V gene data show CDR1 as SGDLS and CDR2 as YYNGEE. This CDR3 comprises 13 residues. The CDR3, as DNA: TGTGCCAGCAGCGTACAGGGTGAAGAGACCCAGTACTTC. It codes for CASSVQGEETQYF.

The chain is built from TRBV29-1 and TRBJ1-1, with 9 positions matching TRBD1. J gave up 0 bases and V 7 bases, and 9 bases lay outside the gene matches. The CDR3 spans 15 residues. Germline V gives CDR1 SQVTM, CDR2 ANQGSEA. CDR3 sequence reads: CSEGTGYSMNTEAFF. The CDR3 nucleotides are TGCAGCGAGGGGACAGGGTATTCAATGAACACTGAAGCTTTCTTT.

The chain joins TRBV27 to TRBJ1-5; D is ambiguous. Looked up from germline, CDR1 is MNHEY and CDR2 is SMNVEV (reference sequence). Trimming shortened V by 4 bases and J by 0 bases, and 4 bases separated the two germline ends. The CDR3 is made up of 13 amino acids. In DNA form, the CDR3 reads TGTGCCAGCAGTTACGATAGCAATCAGCCCCAGCATTTT. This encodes CASSYDSNQPQHF.

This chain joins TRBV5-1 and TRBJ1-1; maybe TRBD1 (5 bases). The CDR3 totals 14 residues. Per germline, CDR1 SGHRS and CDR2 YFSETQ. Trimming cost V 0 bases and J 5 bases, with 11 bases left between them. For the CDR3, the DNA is TGCGCCAGCAGCTTGGGGACGAGGGGTACTGAAGCTTTCTTT. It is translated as CASSLGTRGTEAFF.

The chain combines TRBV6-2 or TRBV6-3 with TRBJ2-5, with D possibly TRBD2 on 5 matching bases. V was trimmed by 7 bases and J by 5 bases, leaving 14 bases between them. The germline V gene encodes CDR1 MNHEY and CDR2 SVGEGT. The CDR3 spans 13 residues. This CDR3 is CASNPAVRETQYF. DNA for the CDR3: TGTGCCAGCAACCCAGCGGTCCGGGAGACCCAGTACTTC.